This TCR beta chain was sequenced for a study of T cell responses to AZD1222 COVID-19 vaccine. Study-wide findings and caveats: Close to half of spike-specific TCRs reportedly recognize unmutated variant regions.

In the case of this clone: Its antigen is unidentified.

In germline, CDR1 is SGHTA, CDR2 FQGTGA. Trimming removed 2 bases at V and 4 bases at J, with 17 bases between. This CDR3 is built from 17 residues. TCRdb's table, derived via immunoSEQ multiplex PCR, lists solely in-frame clones and lacks some. The sample has around 140,000 clones, around 92% seen once; the top ten hold around 1.9%. This clonotype originated in an adult who received the AZD1222 COVID-19 vaccine. The chain has TRBV7-3 and TRBJ2-2; D unclear. The material sequenced was peripheral blood, taken 28 days after the second AZD1222 dose. The CDR3 reads CASSLRGPPQSTGELFF. CDR3 bases: TGTGCCAGCAGCTTACGAGGCCCGCCACAGAGCACCGGGGAGCTGTTTTTT.